The entry below gives a single T cell receptor beta chain sequence along with its context. Its antigen is undetermined. The sample comes from a study of CD8+CD57+ T cells in acquired aplastic anemia. Study in general: Sorted CD4+ and CD8+ cells gave an average of approximately 3.1 ug of DNA.

Profiling that covered TCR beta VDJ and CDR3 relied on genomic DNA as its template. TCRdb called the reads again in MiXCR, with one record for every CDR3 protein. The repertoire has 200,000 to 250,000 distinct CDR3 sequences, approximately 60% of them found once; the top ten carry under 60%. Study results and limitations: Between patients and controls, approximately 29 CD8+ CDR3 sequences were found in common. Any difference that existed in CD8+ Simpson's diversity between patients and controls was not significant.

Patients sequenced had flow cytometry evidence of CD8+CD57+ cell expansion. There were no patients without severe acquired aplastic anemia. The material sequenced was sorted CD4+, CD8+, or CD8+CD57+ T cells (not recorded which) from PBMCs. The source is a human donor with aplastic anemia.

The chain's CDR3 is CATSDLVGGETQYF. The DNA of the CDR3 is TGTGCCACCAGTGATTTGGTGGGGGGAGAGACCCAGTACTTC. J is TRBJ2-5 and V is TRBV24-1, with TRBD2 as a possible D gene (6 bases). CDR1 and CDR2 from the germline V gene are KGHDR and SFDVKD. The CDR3 covers 14 residues. Trimming cost V 0 bases and J 4 bases, with 8 bases left between them.